Below, 28 T cell receptor beta chains from the same sample are listed, as sequenced in a study of shared clonotypes between healthy human individuals (TCRdb year 2020). Libraries were prepared through the immunoSEQ multiplex PCR assay. The table was pulled from immuneACCESS by TCRdb, which kept in-frame rearrangements only. Such tables lose some clones; where checked, under half of the loss comes from unresolved V genes, and the rest has no known cause. For this sample there are around 2,000,000 clones; about 94% appear just once. 0.9% to 1.5% of the sample is held by the ten biggest clonotypes. CD8 naive samples were obtained by positive selection for CCR7 among CD45RO-negative cells, yielding a CD45RA+CCR7+ population from which TemRA cells were excluded. Sequences were obtained from naive CD8+ T cells sorted from blood. This sample's cell subset or site label indicates: CD45RA+CCR7+. The receptor set was obtained from a man between 18 and 35 years old in good health.

This sequence joins TRBV11-3 and TRBJ2-2; 8 bases fit TRBD2. Germline CDR1 and CDR2: SGHNT and YENEEA. The CDR3 is made up of 17 amino acids. Trimming took 2 bases from V and 1 from J; bases not matched to a gene: 6. CDR3 nucleotides: TGTGCCAGCAGCTTAACAGCGGGAGCGGGGAACACCGGGGAGCTGTTTTTT. Translating it yields CASSLTAGAGNTGELFF.

A note on this clone: Distinct nucleotide sequences in the sample also encode this CDR3. The V gene is TRBV6-1, the J gene TRBJ2-2; D ambiguous. This CDR3 has 11 residues. Between the trimmed V and J ends, which lost 6 bases and 3 bases, there was a span of 2 bases. CDR1 and CDR2 (germline): MNHNS, SASEGT. The DNA of the CDR3 is TGTGCCAGCAGGGACACCGGGGAGCTGTTTTTT. Protein sequence: CASRDTGELFF.

The J gene is TRBJ1-4, the V gene TRBV5-6; tentative D call: TRBD1 (6 bases). The CDR3 is made up of 16 amino acids. From germline, CDR1 is SGHDT and CDR2 YYEEEE. V dropped 4 bases and J dropped 8 bases, with 21 bases sitting between them. The CDR3 DNA sequence: TGTGCCAGCAGCCTCTCTCGACAGGTAGATGGAGAAAAACTGTTTTTT. Amino acid sequence: CASSLSRQVDGEKLFF.

This chain uses TRBV29-1 with TRBJ2-3; 13 bases match TRBD2. Looked up from germline, CDR1 is SQVTM and CDR2 is ANQGSEA. CDR3 length equals 15 residues. Trimming took 5 bases from V and 1 from J; bases not matched to a gene: 3. The CDR3 reads CSVRGTSGGTDTQYF. The CDR3 DNA sequence: TGCAGCGTTCGAGGGACTAGCGGGGGCACAGATACGCAGTATTTT.

This chain connects TRBV5-1 to TRBJ2-7; TRBD1 matches 8 bases. CDR3 size: 15 residues. Germline V gene lookup returns CDR1 SGHRS and CDR2 YFSETQ. Losses at the gene ends were 0 bases for V and 5 bases for J; bases not matched to a gene: 7. CDR3 loop: CASSLVGQGPDEQYF. The CDR3, as DNA: TGCGCCAGCAGCTTGGTAGGACAGGGACCGGACGAGCAGTACTTC. Full variable domain (rest looked up from reference TRBV5-1 and TRBJ2-7): KAGVTQTPRYLIKTRGQQVTLSCSPISGHRSVSWYQQTPGQGLQFLFEYFSETQRNKGNFPGRFSGRQFSNSRSEMNVSTLELGDSALYLCASSLVGQGPDEQYFGPGTRLTVT.

As concerns this clone: Within the sample, other DNA sequences also encode this same CDR3. The chain employs TRBV4-1 and TRBJ1-1; D remains unclear. The CDR3 contains 14 residues. CDR1 and CDR2 (germline): MGHRA, YSYEKL. Trimming removed 0 bases from V and 1 base from J, with 6 bases in between. The CDR3, as DNA: TGCGCCAGCAGCCAAGACCCCAGGAACACTGAAGCTTTCTTT. Translated, it gives CASSQDPRNTEAFF.

This chain uses TRBV5-1 with TRBJ1-1; 10 nucleotides align to TRBD1. The V and J ends lost 1 base and 5 bases, in that order; junction bases with no gene match: 14. Germline CDR1 SGHRS, CDR2 YFSETQ. The CDR3 covers 18 residues. The CDR3 nucleotides are TGCGCCAGCAGCTTGTCGACAGGGGGCCTGGTAGTAAGTACTGAAGCTTTCTTT. It codes for CASSLSTGGLVVSTEAFF.

This clone was counted once. The chain recombines TRBV28 with TRBJ1-6; the D is unclear. Germline V CDR1 and CDR2: MDHEN, SYDVKM. The germline V and J ends were trimmed by 3 bases and 5 bases, with 11 bases remaining between them. The length of the CDR3 is 15 residues. CDR3 DNA sequence: TGTGCCAGCAGTTTCCCCGGGTTAGATAATTCACCCCTCCACTTT. It encodes CASSFPGLDNSPLHF.

This clone was seen only once. V is TRBV27 and J is TRBJ2-2, with a tentative D call TRBD2 (6 bases). CDR3 length: 14 residues. In germline, CDR1 is MNHEY, CDR2 SMNVEV (reference sequence). Trimming left V 3 bases short and J 4 bases short, with 9 bases between. The CDR3 reads CASSFRGSTGELFF. For the CDR3, the DNA is TGTGCCAGCAGTTTCCGGGGGTCCACCGGGGAGCTGTTTTTT.

The chain has TRBV4-1 and TRBJ2-2; TRBD2 matches at 7 bases. The CDR3 extends over 15 amino acids. The V segment lost 2 bases and the J segment 3 bases; nucleotides outside the gene matches: 3. CDR1 is MGHRA, CDR2 YSYEKL, per germline. For the CDR3, the DNA is TGCGCCAGCAGCCAACGTCTAGCGGACACCGGGGAGCTGTTTTTT. This gives the protein CASSQRLADTGELFF.

The chain carries TRBV19 and TRBJ1-5; D uncertain. The CDR3 totals 15 residues. V was trimmed by 0 bases and J by 5 bases, leaving 11 bases between them. In germline, CDR1 is LNHDA, CDR2 SQIVND (reference sequence). CDR3 DNA: TGTGCCAGTAGTATAGATCTAGGCACCTATCAGCCCCAGCATTTT. Protein sequence: CASSIDLGTYQPQHF.

This sequence joins TRBV4-2 and TRBJ2-7, with D hard to call. This CDR3 region has 14 residues. The ends were cut back, 1 base at V and 3 bases at J, with 10 bases in the middle. Germline CDR1 is LGHNA and CDR2 is YNFKEQ. CDR3 bases: TGTGCCAGCAGCCAAGGAATAGCTTTCTACGAGCAGTACTTC. As protein: CASSQGIAFYEQYF.

The rearrangement uses TRBV7-8 and TRBJ1-6, with 9 positions matching TRBD1. Per germline, CDR1 SGHVS and CDR2 FQNEAQ. Trimming cost V 1 base and J 8 bases; bases outside gene matches: 3. The CDR3 extends over 15 amino acids. The CDR3 sequence: CASSLDGQGYSPLHF. The CDR3, as DNA: TGTGCCAGCAGCTTAGACGGACAGGGGTATTCACCCCTCCACTTT. The entire variable domain, with the rest obtained from reference TRBV7-8 and TRBJ1-6, is as follows: GAGVSQSPRYKVAKRGQDVALRCDPISGHVSLFWYQQALGQGPEFLTYFQNEAQLDKSGLPSDRFFAERPEGSVSTLKIQRTQQEDSAVYLCASSLDGQGYSPLHFGNGTRLTVT.

This chain uses TRBV27 with TRBJ2-1; a weak D match, TRBD2 (6 bases). This CDR3 region has 16 residues. With 5 bases removed from V and 0 bases from J, the gap between germline ends came to 14 bases. CDR1 is MNHEY, CDR2 SMNVEV, per germline (reference sequence). The CDR3 DNA is TGTGCCAGCAGTACCCCTAGCGCCCTCTCCTACAATGAGCAGTTCTTC. Amino acid sequence: CASSTPSALSYNEQFF.

The rearrangement joins TRBV7-9 to TRBJ1-1, with 7 bases identical to TRBD1. Trimming took 5 bases from V and 7 from J; bases not matched to a gene: 10. Germline CDR1 SEHNR, CDR2 FQNEAQ (reference sequence). The CDR3 is made up of 14 amino acids. In nucleotides, the CDR3 is TGTGCCAGCAGCCTAACAGGGGCCCTGGGTGAAGCTTTCTTT. It translates to CASSLTGALGEAFF.

This sequence joins TRBV11-2 and TRBJ2-7; 9 nucleotides align to TRBD2. Germline CDR1 is SGHAT and CDR2 is FQNNGV. The CDR3 runs 15 residues. The junction had 8 bases not matched to a gene; V was cut back by 5 bases and J by 3 bases. CDR3 DNA: TGTGCCAGCAGCACTTTAGCGGGAGAAGGCTACGAGCAGTACTTC. Its translation: CASSTLAGEGYEQYF. The entire variable domain, with the rest obtained from reference TRBV11-2 and TRBJ2-7, is as follows: EAGVAQSPRYKIIEKRQSVAFWCNPISGHATLYWYQQILGQGPKLLIQFQNNGVVDDSQLPKDRFSAERLKGVDSTLKIQPAKLEDSAVYLCASSTLAGEGYEQYFGPGTRLTVT.

This clone was detected only once. The chain is built from TRBV4-1 and TRBJ1-4; weak D call: TRBD1 (5 bases). The CDR3 has 13 amino acids. Trimming removed 0 bases at V and 13 bases at J, with 12 bases between. From germline, CDR1 is MGHRA and CDR2 YSYEKL. The CDR3 DNA follows: TGCGCCAGCAGCCAAGACGGGGGATGGGGACTGTTTTTT. It yields the protein CASSQDGGWGLFF.

The chain employs TRBV5-1 and TRBJ2-2, with TRBD1 matching over 7 bases. V gave up 4 bases and J gave up 6 bases; unmatched junction bases: 9. The CDR3 loop spans 15 amino acids. The germline gives CDR1 SGHRS, CDR2 YFSETQ. The CDR3 nucleotides are TGCGCCAGCAGCCTAGGACAGGTGGGGGCCGGGGAGCTGTTTTTT. Encoded protein: CASSLGQVGAGELFF.

The rearrangement uses TRBV5-4 and TRBJ2-2; TRBD1 agrees at 11 bases. With V trimmed by 3 bases and J by 8 bases, 3 bases remained unmatched. This CDR3 has 14 residues. Germline V lookup: CDR1 SGHNT, CDR2 YYREEE (reference sequence). CDR3 in amino acids: CASSSGTGGGELFF. CDR3 DNA: TGTGCCAGCAGCTCAGGGACAGGGGGTGGGGAGCTGTTTTTT.

The chain combines TRBV10-3 with TRBJ1-1; TRBD1 matches at 7 bases. Germline V gene sequence: CDR1 ENHRY, CDR2 SYGVKD. The trim removed 6 bases at V and 4 bases at J, leaving 11 bases unmatched. The CDR3 loop spans 15 amino acids. CDR3 sequence: CAISTGEGFRTEAFF. The CDR3 DNA is TGTGCCATCAGCACAGGGGAGGGGTTTCGCACTGAAGCTTTCTTT.

With respect to this clone: Other DNA sequences in the same sample also yield this CDR3. The chain is built from TRBV19 and TRBJ2-7; D could derive from TRBD1 or TRBD2 (5 bases each). This CDR3 comprises 13 residues. Deletions cut 1 base from V and 2 bases from J, with 6 bases between. Germline V CDR1 and CDR2: LNHDA, SQIVND (reference sequence). The CDR3 DNA is TGTGCCAGTAGTATAGGAGGGGCCTACGAGCAGTACTTC. It codes for CASSIGGAYEQYF.

This clone was seen only once. V is TRBV4-3 and J is TRBJ2-2, with 9 bases matching TRBD1. J lost 4 bases, V lost 3 bases, and 3 bases had no gene match. The CDR3 length is 15 residues. CDR1 LGHNA and CDR2 YSLEER come from the germline V gene. The CDR3 reads CASSHGTGSTGELFF. The CDR3 DNA follows: TGCGCCAGCAGCCACGGGACAGGGAGCACCGGGGAGCTGTTTTTT.

The chain couples TRBV30 to TRBJ2-1, with D possibly matching TRBD1 (6 bases). The CDR3 length is 15 residues. The germline gives CDR1 GTSNPN, CDR2 SVGIG (reference sequence). Deletions cut 2 bases from V and 9 bases from J, with 20 bases between. For the CDR3, the DNA is TGTGCCTGGAGTCCCCTTCTGGGGGCTTCAGTTGAGCAGTTCTTC. It codes for CAWSPLLGASVEQFF.

The genes are TRBV7-8 and TRBJ2-5; a weak D match, TRBD1 (5 bases). The V gene lost 5 bases and the J gene lost 2 bases, with 15 bases spanning the gap. CDR3 length equals 15 residues. Germline-derived CDR1 and CDR2 are SGHVS and FQNEAQ. The CDR3 reads CASSLHDSEQETQYF. The DNA of the CDR3 is TGTGCCAGCAGCCTACACGACAGCGAACAAGAGACCCAGTACTTC. The full variable domain, rest sourced from reference TRBV7-8 and TRBJ2-5, is GAGVSQSPRYKVAKRGQDVALRCDPISGHVSLFWYQQALGQGPEFLTYFQNEAQLDKSGLPSDRFFAERPEGSVSTLKIQRTQQEDSAVYLCASSLHDSEQETQYFGPGTRLLVL.

The chain has TRBV27 and TRBJ2-1, with unresolved D. There are 15 residues in the CDR3. V lost 6 bases, J lost 0 bases, and 12 bases lay in between. CDR1 is MNHEY and CDR2 is SMNVEV in the germline V gene (reference sequence). CDR3 coding DNA: TGTGCCAGCAGACTCTACCGAAGCTCCTACAATGAGCAGTTCTTC. Translating it yields CASRLYRSSYNEQFF.

This rearrangement joins TRBV7-9 to TRBJ1-1; D perhaps matches TRBD1 (5 bases). Germline V lookup: CDR1 SEHNR, CDR2 FQNEAQ (reference sequence). V was cut by 4 bases and J by 10 bases, with 13 bases left in between. The CDR3 length is 12 residues. The CDR3, as DNA: TGTGCCAGCAGCTCCGCCTCCGGGGCAGCTTTCTTT. Protein product: CASSSASGAAFF.

The chain combines TRBV30 with TRBJ1-4, with D possibly matching TRBD1 (5 bases). From germline, CDR1 is GTSNPN and CDR2 SVGIG (reference sequence). This CDR3 has 12 residues. V was cut by 4 bases and J by 8 bases, with 11 bases left in between. CDR3 nucleotides: TGTGCCTGGAACCGGGACGGGGAAAAACTGTTTTTT. Translation: CAWNRDGEKLFF.

This sequence joins TRBV7-3 and TRBJ1-1; 10 nucleotides align to TRBD1. V trimming: 11 bases; J trimming: 4 bases; junction bases outside the gene matches: 7. The CDR3 runs 13 residues. Germline V gene lookup returns CDR1 SGHTA and CDR2 FQGTGA. In DNA form, the CDR3 reads TGTGCCCCAGACAGGGGGCGCTTCACTGAAGCTTTCTTT. It translates to CAPDRGRFTEAFF.